Described below is a single TCR beta chain sequence and its context. TCRdb keeps only in-frame clones here, not all; method: immunoSEQ multiplex PCR. The sample contains around 56,000 clones, approximately 90% of which appear only once. Germline assignment: CDR1 SQVTM and CDR2 ANQGSEA. Trimming pared 3 bases from V and 5 bases from J, leaving 11 bases between. This CDR3 comprises 12 residues. The sample belongs to a study of T cell changes during pregnancy in multiple sclerosis. The chain is built from TRBV29-1 and TRBJ2-7; possibly TRBD2 for D (6 bases). The sample was CD4+ T cells from peripheral blood mononuclear cells, taken in the third trimester of pregnancy. This TCR was sampled from a female donor with multiple sclerosis, enrolled in a pregnancy study. Here the CDR3 DNA reads TGCAGCGTTGATTCGGGGGTTCACGAGCAGTACTTC. It yields the protein CSVDSGVHEQYF.